The 32 T cell receptor beta chains below come from one sample, sequenced in a study of tissue T cells after allogeneic stem cell transplantation. Here immunoSEQ multiplex PCR was the method, and the copy in TCRdb shows in-frame clones only, minus some. The table includes 40,000 to 50,000 clones, around 70% detected once. Sequencing used sorted cells pooled from one or two spleens. The receptors come from a pool of C57BL/6 mice in good health.

With respect to this clone: The gene names here belong to mouse. Other DNA variants within this sample encode the same CDR3. The CDR3 bases that were read are TGTGCCTGGAGTCTAGAGGGAGCAAACTCCGACTACACC. Its protein is CAWSLEGANSDYT. The whole CDR3 reads CAWSLEGANSDYTF. The V and J genes are TRBV31 and TRBJ1-2; D gene ambiguous. The read halts 1 residue ahead of the CDR3 end, with the missing end drawn from the germline J gene. V was cut by 0 bases and J by 0 bases, with 8 bases left in between. The CDR3 extends over 14 amino acids. Germline CDR1 is GKSSPN and CDR2 is SITVG.

This clone was detected once. Gene names follow the mouse nomenclature. The read halts 1 residue ahead of the CDR3 end, with the missing end drawn from the germline J gene. V and J are TRBV16 and TRBJ2-5; D not certain. Trimming took 0 bases from V and 7 from J, leaving 11 bases between them. The germline V gene encodes CDR1 SGHSA and CDR2 FRNQAP. CDR3 size: 14 residues. The CDR3 loop is CASSLETPGYTQYF. The CDR3 DNA, read in part, is TGTGCAAGCAGCTTAGAGACTCCGGGGTACACCCAGTAC. The full variable domain, its missing parts supplied by reference TRBV16 and TRBJ2-5, is NAGVIQTPRHKVTGKGQEATLWCEPISGHSAVFWYRQTIVQGLEFLTYFRNQAPIDDSGMPKERFSAQMPNQSHSTLKIQSTQPQDSAVYLCASSLETPGYTQYFGPGTRLLVL.

There are a few counts of this clone. Gene names follow the mouse nomenclature. Coverage ceases 1 residue before the CDR3 finishes, and the germline J gene fills in the end. The chain combines TRBV31 with TRBJ2-7; 7 bases are a match to TRBD1. The CDR3 consists of 14 residues. V gave up 4 bases and J gave up 2 bases; unmatched junction bases: 8. The germline V gene has CDR1 GKSSPN and CDR2 SITVG. CDR3 bases read: TGTGCCTGGACCCCTCTGACAGGGACCTATGAACAGTAC. Translated: CAWTPLTGTYEQY. The CDR3 reads in full as CAWTPLTGTYEQYF.

Note on this clone: Gene names are the mouse ones. The part of the CDR3 DNA that was read is TGTGCCAGCGCCTCAGGACTCTCCTATGAACAGTAC. This sequence encodes CASASGLSYEQY. The entire CDR3 protein is CASASGLSYEQYF. The gene calls are TRBV3 and TRBJ2-7, with D possibly being TRBD2 (5 bases). The CDR3 is cut off 1 residue early in the read; its end comes from the germline J gene. The CDR3 extends over 13 amino acids. Germline V gene lookup returns CDR1 SNHLY and CDR2 FYNGKV (reference sequence). Trimming took off 8 bases at V and 0 bases at J, with 11 bases between the two ends.

In its sample, this clone was seen a few times. Gene names follow the mouse nomenclature. With the read ending 1 residue before the CDR3 end, the germline J gene is used to fill in that end. V and J are TRBV16 and TRBJ2-7; TRBD2 matches 7 bases. Losses at the gene ends were 6 bases for V and 0 bases for J; bases not matched to a gene: 5. This CDR3 has 14 amino acids. Germline-derived CDR1 and CDR2 are SGHSA and FRNQAP. CDR3 region: CASSPDWNSYEQYF. The DNA read from the CDR3 is TGTGCAAGCAGTCCGGACTGGAACTCCTATGAACAGTAC.

With respect to this clone: Gene names are the mouse ones. The observed sequence ends 1 residue before the CDR3 terminus, with the missing tail filled in from the germline J gene. This chain uses TRBV20 with TRBJ2-5; D is possibly TRBD1 (6 bases). The CDR3 extends over 15 amino acids. Germline V gives CDR1 GFQATS, CDR2 STVNSAI. V lost 2 bases and J lost 6, with 18 bases in between. Here the CDR3 reads CGARSSGARGDTQYF. The sequenced CDR3 bases are TGTGGTGCTAGGTCCTCAGGGGCGCGAGGGGACACCCAGTAC.

To note about this clone: Gene names are the mouse ones. Sequencing ends 1 residue short of the CDR3 end; the germline J gene provides the rest. The chain couples TRBV1 to TRBJ2-5, with 9 bases fitting TRBD2. CDR3 length: 14 residues. Trimming removed 1 base from V and 4 bases from J; junction bases left unmatched: 0. The germline CDR1 and CDR2 sequences are NSQYPW and LRSPGD (reference sequence). The sequenced part of the CDR3 DNA is TGCACCTGCAGTGCAGGGGACTGGGAAGACACCCAGTAC. This gives the protein CTCSAGDWEDTQY. The CDR3 reads in full as CTCSAGDWEDTQYF.

For this clone: Gene names denote mouse genes. The observed sequence ends 1 residue before the CDR3 terminus, with the missing tail filled in from the germline J gene. V usage is TRBV19 and J usage is TRBJ1-3, with D possibly being TRBD1 (5 bases). V was clipped by 2 bases and J by 3 bases, with 9 bases between them. The CDR3 is 14 residues long. Germline CDR1 FNHDT, CDR2 SITEND (reference sequence). The CDR3 protein is CASSMSRDGNTLYF. The covered CDR3 bases are TGTGCCAGCAGTATGAGCAGGGATGGAAATACGCTCTAT.

In the case of this clone: Gene names are the mouse ones. From the germline J gene comes the end of the CDR3, since the read stops 1 residue before it. The gene calls are TRBV2 and TRBJ1-1, with a tentative D call TRBD1 (6 bases). V was clipped by 0 bases and J by 1 base, with 6 bases between them. Germline assignment: CDR1 LGHNA and CDR2 YSYQKL. This CDR3 region has 14 residues. The CDR3: CASSQEGGNTEVFF. CDR3 DNA, as far as it was read: TGTGCCAGCAGCCAAGAAGGGGGAAACACAGAAGTCTTC.

Comment on this clone: Each gene name is a mouse one. The read comes to an end 1 residue before the CDR3 does, leaving the germline J gene to fill in the end. The chain carries TRBV13-2 and TRBJ2-2; 13 bases align to TRBD2. Germline V lookup: CDR1 NNHNN, CDR2 SYGAGS (reference sequence). The ends lost 2 bases at V and 5 bases at J; junction bases unmatched: 6. This CDR3 is 17 amino acids long. The CDR3 reads CASGELGLGGRTGQLYF. Partial CDR3 DNA: TGTGCCAGCGGTGAACTCGGACTGGGGGGGCGGACCGGGCAGCTCTAC.

With respect to this clone: Gene names are the mouse ones. From the germline J gene comes the end of the CDR3, since the read stops 1 residue before it. V is TRBV13-3 and J is TRBJ2-3; D is unresolved. Trimming removed 2 bases at V and 3 bases at J, with 10 bases between. This CDR3 has 14 residues. Germline CDR1 reads NNHDY; CDR2 reads SYVADS. The part of the CDR3 DNA that was read is TGTGCCAGCAGTGAGCGGGGAGGGGCAGAAACGCTGTAT. Translated, it gives CASSERGGAETLY. The whole CDR3 protein is CASSERGGAETLYF.

Of note for this clone: The genes are named according to mouse. The DNA ends 1 residue before the CDR3 does, and the rest of the CDR3 is filled in from the germline J gene. The gene calls are TRBV3 and TRBJ1-2; D gene ambiguous. V was clipped by 2 bases and J by 0 bases, with 4 bases between them. Per the germline V gene, CDR1 is SNHLY and CDR2 is FYNGKV (reference sequence). This CDR3 is built from 13 residues. Here the CDR3 reads CASSLPTNSDYTF. The covered CDR3 bases are TGTGCCAGCAGCTTACCAACAAACTCCGACTACACC.

Concerning this clone itself: Mouse germline and gene names are used. The sequenced fragment ends 1 residue before the CDR3 boundary, so the rest is inferred from the germline J gene. The gene calls are TRBV26 and TRBJ2-7; 8 bases align to TRBD1. Germline-derived CDR1 and CDR2 are KGHPV and FQNQEV (reference sequence). The CDR3 loop spans 14 amino acids. Trimming removed 6 bases from V and 1 base from J; junction bases left unmatched: 5. The CDR3 DNA, read in part, is TGTGCCAGCAGCTCGGGACAGGTTTCCTATGAACAGTAC. This sequence encodes CASSSGQVSYEQY. Given in full, the CDR3 is CASSSGQVSYEQYF.

With regard to this clone: Gene names are the mouse ones. Sequencing ends 1 residue short of the CDR3 end; the germline J gene provides the rest. This sequence joins TRBV26 and TRBJ2-1; unclear D gene. The V gene's germline CDR1 is KGHPV and CDR2 FQNQEV (reference sequence). The V gene lost 2 bases and the J gene lost 5 bases, with 10 bases spanning the gap. The CDR3 is 14 amino acids. CDR3 sequence reads: CASSLGRWDAEQFF. Incomplete CDR3 DNA: TGTGCCAGCAGTCTGGGCAGGTGGGATGCTGAGCAGTTC.

On this clone itself: Gene names are the mouse ones. Read data end 1 residue before the CDR3 end; the end is taken from the germline J gene. V is TRBV13-3 and J is TRBJ2-3; D is unresolved. This CDR3 has 14 amino acids. Germline lookup yields CDR1 NNHDY and CDR2 SYVADS. Trimming removed 3 bases from V and 3 bases from J, with 11 bases in between. CDR3 region: CASSVGQEAETLYF. CDR3 DNA (partial): TGTGCCAGCAGTGTAGGGCAGGAGGCAGAAACGCTGTAT.

On this clone: The listed genes are named as in mouse. The read is 1 residue too short to cover the CDR3 end, so that end is filled in from the germline J gene. V usage is TRBV29 and J usage is TRBJ1-4; D ambiguous. This CDR3 region has 14 residues. Germline V gene data show CDR1 as MSHET and CDR2 as SYDVDS. Deletions cut 5 bases from V and 0 bases from J, with 7 bases between. The CDR3 here is CASSPGISNERLFF. The part of the CDR3 DNA that was read is TGTGCTAGCAGTCCGGGGATTTCCAACGAAAGATTATTT.

For this clone: Germline and genes: mouse. The read stops 1 residue short of the end of the CDR3; the missing end is completed from the germline J gene. The J gene is TRBJ2-2, the V gene TRBV15; 7 bases are shared with TRBD1. V lost 5 bases and J lost 6; bases outside the gene matches: 0. Per the germline V gene, CDR1 is SGHND and CDR2 is FRSKSL. The CDR3 totals 12 residues. CDR3 residues: CASSTGAGQLYF. The sequenced CDR3 bases are TGTGCCAGCAGTACAGGGGCCGGGCAGCTCTAC. The variable domain in full, completed from reference TRBV15 and TRBJ2-2, reads DAGVTQTPRHEVAEKGQTIILKCEPVSGHNDLFWYRQTKIQGLELLSYFRSKSLMEDGGAFKDRFKAEMLNSSFSTLKIQPTEPKDSAVYLCASSTGAGQLYFGEGSKLTVL.

As to this clone: Gene names and germline match the mouse. The missing CDR3 end, 1 residue past where the read stops, is filled in from the germline J gene. The V gene is TRBV16, the J gene TRBJ1-5, with a weak D call TRBD1 (5 bases). The CDR3 extends over 13 amino acids. The V end lost 5 bases, the J end lost 2 bases, and 7 bases lay between the germline ends. The germline V gene encodes CDR1 SGHSA and CDR2 FRNQAP. This CDR3 reads CASSPGHNQAPLF. The CDR3 bases that were read are TGTGCAAGCAGCCCGGGACACAACCAGGCTCCGCTT.

Remarks on this clone: Gene names and germline match the mouse. Sequencing ends 1 residue short of the CDR3 end; the germline J gene provides the rest. The rearrangement uses TRBV12-2 and TRBJ2-1; D is ambiguous. This CDR3 is built from 14 residues. Looked up from germline, CDR1 is SGHLS and CDR2 is HYDKME. Trimming left V 0 bases short and J 6 bases short, with 11 bases between. The CDR3: CASSLEAGRAEQFF. Incomplete CDR3 DNA: TGTGCCAGCTCTCTCGAAGCAGGTCGTGCTGAGCAGTTC.

This clone was detected a few times. Genes and germline come from the mouse. Incomplete CDR3 DNA: TGCACCTGCAGTGCTGGGACAGGGGACTATGAACAGTAC. It specifies CTCSAGTGDYEQY. The CDR3 as a whole reads CTCSAGTGDYEQYF. The V and J genes are TRBV1 and TRBJ2-7; 10 nucleotides agree with TRBD1. Read sequence stops 1 residue before the CDR3 end, and the germline J gene provides the missing end. The CDR3 is 14 amino acids. The V segment lost 3 bases and the J segment 3 bases; nucleotides outside the gene matches: 2. Looked up from germline, CDR1 is NSQYPW and CDR2 is LRSPGD (reference sequence).

Of note for this clone: The gene names here belong to mouse. The CDR3 goes on 1 residue after the read ends, and that part is filled in from the germline J gene. V and J are TRBV2 and TRBJ2-5; D might be TRBD1 or TRBD2, each matching 5 bases. The germline V and J ends were trimmed by 0 bases and 1 base, with 8 bases remaining between them. From germline, CDR1 is LGHNA and CDR2 YSYQKL. The CDR3 runs to 15 residues. CDR3 loop: CASSQDRGHQDTQYF. The covered CDR3 bases are TGTGCCAGCAGCCAAGATAGGGGACACCAAGACACCCAGTAC.

In regard to this clone: All gene names here are mouse names. The DNA ends 1 residue before the CDR3 does, and the rest of the CDR3 is filled in from the germline J gene. The chain recombines TRBV2 with TRBJ2-5; 8 positions agree with TRBD2. This CDR3 is 14 amino acids long. V trimming: 1 base; J trimming: 8 bases; junction bases outside the gene matches: 5. Germline V gene sequence: CDR1 LGHNA, CDR2 YSYQKL. This chain's CDR3 is CASSQGLGGGTQYF. The CDR3 bases that were read are TGTGCCAGCAGCCAAGGGCTGGGGGGAGGCACCCAGTAC. Complete variable domain (other parts from reference TRBV2 and TRBJ2-5): DPKIIQKPKYLVAVTGSEKILICEQYLGHNAMYWYRQSAKKPLEFMFSYSYQKLMDNQTASSRFQPQSSKKNHLDLQITALKPDDSATYFCASSQGLGGGTQYFGPGTRLLVL.

This clone was observed a few times. Gene names denote mouse genes. The read halts 1 residue ahead of the CDR3 end, with the missing end drawn from the germline J gene. The V gene is TRBV26, the J gene TRBJ2-7; D call uncertain. V was clipped by 4 bases and J by 0 bases, with 4 bases between them. The germline gives CDR1 KGHPV, CDR2 FQNQEV (reference sequence). The CDR3 covers 12 residues. This chain's CDR3 is CASSPRSYEQYF. The sequenced part of the CDR3 DNA is TGTGCCAGCAGTCCCCGCTCCTATGAACAGTAC.

Turning to this clone: Gene and germline names: mouse. The read terminates 1 residue ahead of where the CDR3 ends, so the germline J gene completes it. This chain connects TRBV3 to TRBJ2-3; no firm D call. The CDR3 extends over 14 amino acids. Trimming shortened V by 0 bases and J by 0 bases, and 4 bases separated the two germline ends. Looked up from germline, CDR1 is SNHLY and CDR2 is FYNGKV (reference sequence). CDR3 bases read: TGTGCCAGCAGCTTAGCTCCTAGTGCAGAAACGCTGTAT. Residues: CASSLAPSAETLY. The entire CDR3 is CASSLAPSAETLYF.

As to this clone: The gene names here belong to mouse. The read halts 1 residue ahead of the CDR3 end, with the missing end drawn from the germline J gene. The V call is TRBV1, the J call TRBJ1-2; the D is unclear. CDR1 is NSQYPW and CDR2 is LRSPGD in the germline V gene (reference sequence). The CDR3 is 13 amino acids. V was trimmed by 0 bases and J by 3 bases, leaving 5 bases between them. The CDR3 protein is CTCSADSYSDYTF. CDR3 bases read: TGCACCTGCAGTGCAGATAGCTACTCCGACTACACC.

As to this clone: Gene names denote mouse genes. The read terminates 1 residue ahead of where the CDR3 ends, so the germline J gene completes it. The rearrangement links TRBV12-2 to TRBJ1-6; possible D gene TRBD1, 6 bases. TRBJ1-6 belongs to the ORF category, with a function that is uncertain. CDR3 length equals 15 residues. Germline V lookup: CDR1 SGHLS, CDR2 HYDKME. Trimming removed 3 bases from V and 0 bases from J, with 8 bases in between. CDR3: CASSGQNSYNSPLYF. The CDR3 DNA, read in part, is TGTGCCAGCTCTGGACAGAATTCCTATAATTCGCCCCTCTAC.

As for this clone: Gene names and germline refer to mouse. Incomplete CDR3 DNA: TGTGCCTCACAGATTTCCAACGAAAGATTATTT. This translates into CASQISNERLF. The CDR3 as a whole reads CASQISNERLFF. This chain uses TRBV31 with TRBJ1-4; no definite D call. The read gets to within 1 residue of the CDR3 end, and the germline J gene fills in the rest. V was cut by 7 bases and J by 0 bases, with 6 bases left in between. Per germline, CDR1 GKSSPN and CDR2 SITVG. CDR3 length: 12 residues.

With respect to this clone: These gene names are mouse names. The read terminates 1 residue before the CDR3 end, so the remaining end is supplied by the germline J gene. The rearrangement links TRBV2 to TRBJ2-4; 10 bases match TRBD2. Per the germline V gene, CDR1 is LGHNA and CDR2 is YSYQKL. The V segment lost 0 bases and the J segment 0 bases; nucleotides outside the gene matches: 3. The CDR3 is 17 residues long. Incomplete CDR3 DNA: TGTGCCAGCAGCCAAGATTGGACTGGGGGAAGTCAAAACACCTTGTAC. Amino acid sequence: CASSQDWTGGSQNTLY. The whole CDR3 protein reads CASSQDWTGGSQNTLYF.

Comment on this clone: The listed genes are named as in mouse. The read gets to within 1 residue of the CDR3 end, and the germline J gene fills in the rest. This sequence joins TRBV5 and TRBJ2-3; TRBD1 might be the D (6 bases). Germline CDR1 and CDR2: LGHNA and YNLKQL (reference sequence). The CDR3 length is 14 residues. With 4 bases removed from V and 0 bases from J, the gap between germline ends came to 8 bases. The CDR3 spells CASSPGHSAETLYF. The sequenced CDR3 bases are TGTGCCAGCAGCCCGGGACATAGTGCAGAAACGCTGTAT.

This clone was picked up a small number of times. Mouse germline and gene names are used. The read ends 1 residue shy of where the CDR3 ends; the end is completed using the germline J gene. The chain couples TRBV16 to TRBJ2-4; D uncertain. Germline CDR1 SGHSA, CDR2 FRNQAP. The CDR3 is 11 residues long. Trimming stripped 0 bases from V and 5 bases from J, with 0 bases between. This CDR3 reads CASSLENTLYF. Partial CDR3 DNA: TGTGCAAGCAGCTTAGAAAACACCTTGTAC.

A word on this clone: The gene names here belong to mouse. The CDR3 reads CAWSPSTGGRDTQYF. CDR3 DNA (partial): TGTGCCTGGAGTCCTTCGACTGGGGGGAGAGACACCCAGTAC. V usage is TRBV31 and J usage is TRBJ2-5; TRBD2 matches 10 bases. The read halts 1 residue ahead of the CDR3 end, with the missing end drawn from the germline J gene. This CDR3 has 15 amino acids. In germline, CDR1 is GKSSPN, CDR2 SITVG. Unmatched junction bases numbered 6, after V lost 1 base and J lost 5 bases.

This clone was picked up a small number of times. Gene names refer to mouse genes. The read ends 1 residue shy of where the CDR3 ends; the end is completed using the germline J gene. In the same sample, other DNA sequences code for this CDR3. The chain joins TRBV19 to TRBJ1-5, with a weak D call TRBD1 (5 bases). Trimming left V 5 bases short and J 0 bases short, with 9 bases between. The CDR3 extends over 14 amino acids. From germline, CDR1 is FNHDT and CDR2 SITEND (reference sequence). This CDR3 is CASSRTYNNQAPLF. The CDR3 DNA, read in part, is TGTGCCAGCAGCAGGACATATAACAACCAGGCTCCGCTT.